Listed below are T cell receptor beta chains from one sample, sequenced in a study of CD8+ T cells in alopecia areata. TCRdb's copy holds only in-frame clones and misses some; the assay was immunoSEQ multiplex PCR. The sample lists 150,000 or so clones, 55% occurring once. Material for sequencing was CD4+ T cells sorted from blood. These receptor sequences come from a human donor in good health. The CDR3 runs from the conserved cysteine through the conserved F or W. The D gene is left open where the match is weak. Some rows have no size entry. The others give once, few or many, or a class for an expanded clone.

v_call: TRBV29-1
cdr3_length: 10
clone_size: NA
d_call: NA
j_call: TRBJ2-1
cdr3_aa: CSVATGITFF
cdr3_nt: NA

v_call: TRBV5-1
cdr3_length: 14
clone_size: few
d_call: TRBD2
j_call: TRBJ2-7
cdr3_aa: CASSRGLAAYEQYF
cdr3_nt: TGCGCCAGCAGCCGGGGACTAGCGGCCTACGAGCAGTACTTC

v_call: TRBV15
cdr3_length: 13
clone_size: NA
d_call: NA
j_call: TRBJ2-5
cdr3_aa: CATSTATVAPQYF
cdr3_nt: TGTGCCACCAGCACCGCGACAGTCGCGCCCCAGTACTTC

v_call: TRBV7-8
cdr3_length: 15
clone_size: NA
d_call: NA
j_call: TRBJ2-3
cdr3_aa: CASSLVSGGTDTQYF
cdr3_nt: TGTGCCAGCAGCTTAGTATCGGGAGGCACAGATACGCAGTATTTT

v_call: TRBV2
cdr3_length: 15
clone_size: few
d_call: TRBD1
j_call: TRBJ2-5
cdr3_aa: CASGQGDRGQETQYF
cdr3_nt: TGTGCCAGCGGGCAGGGGGACAGAGGTCAAGAGACCCAGTACTTC

v_call: TRBV29-1
cdr3_length: 14
clone_size: few
d_call: NA
j_call: TRBJ1-2
cdr3_aa: CSVFASGATNGYTF
cdr3_nt: TGCAGCGTGTTTGCATCGGGGGCCACAAATGGCTACACCTTC

v_call: TRBV4-1
cdr3_length: 15
clone_size: few
d_call: NA
j_call: TRBJ2-7
cdr3_aa: CASSQAGQILYEQYF
cdr3_nt: TGCGCCAGCAGCCAAGCCGGACAGATCCTCTACGAGCAGTACTTC

v_call: TRBV29-1
cdr3_length: 12
clone_size: few
d_call: NA
j_call: TRBJ1-2
cdr3_aa: CSVEGAQGAQGF
cdr3_nt: TGCAGCGTTGAAGGCGCACAGGGTGCCCAGGGGTTC

v_call: TRBV11-2
cdr3_length: 13
clone_size: few
d_call: NA
j_call: TRBJ2-7
cdr3_aa: CASSLVRGIEQYF
cdr3_nt: TGTGCCAGCAGCTTGGTACGAGGGATCGAGCAGTACTTC

v_call: TRBV19
cdr3_length: 15
clone_size: NA
d_call: NA
j_call: TRBJ1-5
cdr3_aa: CASSTWTASNQPQHF
cdr3_nt: TGTGCCAGTAGTACCTGGACAGCTAGCAATCAGCCCCAGCATTTT

v_call: TRBV29-1
cdr3_length: 15
clone_size: NA
d_call: NA
j_call: TRBJ1-1
cdr3_aa: CSALRRPFGDTEAFF
cdr3_nt: TGCAGCGCCTTACGCCGTCCCTTCGGGGACACTGAAGCTTTCTTT

v_call: TRBV11-2
cdr3_length: 15
clone_size: few
d_call: TRBD2
j_call: TRBJ2-5
cdr3_aa: CASSFGGRGTETQYF
cdr3_nt: TGTGCCAGCAGCTTTGGGGGGAGGGGAACGGAGACCCAGTACTTC

v_call: TRBV7-6
cdr3_length: 14
clone_size: once
d_call: TRBD1
j_call: TRBJ1-5
cdr3_aa: CASSSGTGALPQHF
cdr3_nt: TGTGCCAGCAGTTCCGGGACAGGGGCCTTGCCCCAGCATTTT

v_call: TRBV28
cdr3_length: 14
clone_size: NA
d_call: NA
j_call: TRBJ2-1
cdr3_aa: CASTPLSSYNEQFF
cdr3_nt: TGTGCCAGCACCCCTTTGAGCTCCTACAATGAGCAGTTCTTC

v_call: TRBV29-1
cdr3_length: 15
clone_size: few
d_call: TRBD2
j_call: TRBJ2-7
cdr3_aa: CSAWAPGGNSYEQYF
cdr3_nt: TGCAGCGCATGGGCCCCGGGAGGAAACTCCTACGAGCAGTACTTC

v_call: TRBV27
cdr3_length: 15
clone_size: NA
d_call: NA
j_call: TRBJ2-5
cdr3_aa: CASSLGLAYQETQYF
cdr3_nt: TGTGCCAGCAGTCTCGGACTTGCGTACCAAGAGACCCAGTACTTC

v_call: TRBV18
cdr3_length: 13
clone_size: NA
d_call: NA
j_call: TRBJ2-7
cdr3_aa: CASSHSPPREQYF
cdr3_nt: TGTGCCAGCTCACACTCACCGCCCCGCGAGCAGTACTTC

v_call: TRBV5-1
cdr3_length: 15
clone_size: NA
d_call: TRBD2
j_call: TRBJ2-5
cdr3_aa: CASSRDASGSETQYF
cdr3_nt: TGCGCCAGCAGCCGGGACGCTAGCGGGAGCGAGACCCAGTACTTC

v_call: TRBV5-1
cdr3_length: 15
clone_size: many
d_call: TRBD1
j_call: TRBJ2-3
cdr3_aa: CASSSTGTETDTQYF
cdr3_nt: TGCGCCAGCAGCTCCACCGGGACAGAAACAGATACGCAGTATTTT

v_call: TRBV6-5
cdr3_length: 11
clone_size: few
d_call: NA
j_call: TRBJ1-3
cdr3_aa: CASSIGNTIYF
cdr3_nt: TGTGCCAGCAGTATTGGAAACACCATATATTTT

v_call: TRBV5-1
cdr3_length: 16
clone_size: NA
d_call: TRBD1
j_call: TRBJ2-7
cdr3_aa: CASSSLPGQGDYEQYF
cdr3_nt: TGCGCCAGCAGCTCTCTCCCGGGACAGGGGGATTACGAGCAGTACTTC

v_call: TRBV29-1
cdr3_length: 11
clone_size: few
d_call: NA
j_call: TRBJ2-3
cdr3_aa: CSVDTYIAQYF
cdr3_nt: TGCAGCGTTGACACCTACATTGCGCAGTATTTT

v_call: TRBV5-4
cdr3_length: 15
clone_size: NA
d_call: TRBD2
j_call: TRBJ2-7
cdr3_aa: CASSLDLAGVFEQYF
cdr3_nt: TGTGCCAGCAGCTTGGACCTAGCGGGAGTTTTTGAGCAGTACTTC

v_call: TRBV6-5
cdr3_length: 16
clone_size: once
d_call: NA
j_call: TRBJ2-2
cdr3_aa: CASSYSTLSNTGELFF
cdr3_nt: TGTGCCAGCAGTTACTCGACATTAAGTAACACCGGGGAGCTGTTTTTT

v_call: TRBV2
cdr3_length: 16
clone_size: few
d_call: NA
j_call: TRBJ2-2
cdr3_aa: CASSVQDAAIPGELFF
cdr3_nt: TGTGCCAGCAGTGTGCAGGACGCCGCGATCCCCGGGGAGCTGTTTTTT

v_call: TRBV25-1
cdr3_length: 11
clone_size: NA
d_call: NA
j_call: TRBJ1-1
cdr3_aa: CASSAGFEAFF
cdr3_nt: TGTGCCAGCAGTGCAGGGTTTGAAGCTTTCTTT

v_call: TRBV28
cdr3_length: 13
clone_size: NA
d_call: NA
j_call: TRBJ2-5
cdr3_aa: CASSLGSEETQYF
cdr3_nt: TGTGCCAGCAGTTTGGGCAGCGAAGAGACCCAGTACTTC

v_call: TRBV29-1
cdr3_length: 15
clone_size: few
d_call: NA
j_call: TRBJ2-3
cdr3_aa: CSARWLALSTDTQYF
cdr3_nt: TGCAGCGCGAGGTGGCTAGCCCTTAGCACAGATACGCAGTATTTT

v_call: TRBV5-1
cdr3_length: 14
clone_size: NA
d_call: NA
j_call: TRBJ2-3
cdr3_aa: CASSEGGITDTQYF
cdr3_nt: TGCGCCAGCAGTGAGGGCGGAATCACAGATACGCAGTATTTT

v_call: TRBV4-2
cdr3_length: 15
clone_size: few
d_call: TRBD2
j_call: TRBJ2-1
cdr3_aa: CASSQGAGDGIEQFF
cdr3_nt: TGTGCCAGCAGCCAAGGAGCGGGAGATGGTATTGAGCAGTTCTTC

v_call: TRBV27
cdr3_length: 15
clone_size: NA
d_call: TRBD1
j_call: TRBJ1-3
cdr3_aa: CASSRHGDSGNTIYF
cdr3_nt: TGTGCCAGCAGTCGCCATGGGGACAGTGGGAACACCATATATTTT

v_call: TRBV29-1
cdr3_length: 14
clone_size: NA
d_call: TRBD1
j_call: TRBJ2-2
cdr3_aa: CSVGGQGNTGELFF
cdr3_nt: TGCAGCGTTGGGGGACAGGGGAACACCGGGGAGCTGTTTTTT

v_call: TRBV29-1
cdr3_length: 14
clone_size: NA
d_call: TRBD2
j_call: TRBJ2-1
cdr3_aa: CSGRGLASYNEQFF
cdr3_nt: TGCAGCGGGCGGGGACTAGCTTCGTACAATGAGCAGTTCTTC

v_call: TRBV18
cdr3_length: 15
clone_size: few
d_call: NA
j_call: TRBJ2-3
cdr3_aa: CASSPPGHPRNTQYF
cdr3_nt: TGTGCCAGCTCACCACCGGGACACCCCAGAAATACGCAGTATTTT

v_call: TRBV7-9
cdr3_length: 14
clone_size: NA
d_call: TRBD1
j_call: TRBJ2-5
cdr3_aa: CASSLGQGVETQYF
cdr3_nt: TGTGCCAGCAGCTTAGGACAGGGAGTAGAGACCCAGTACTTC

v_call: TRBV5-1
cdr3_length: 14
clone_size: few
d_call: NA
j_call: TRBJ2-7
cdr3_aa: CASSLGGNIYEQYF
cdr3_nt: TGCGCCAGCAGCTTAGGGGGGAATATCTACGAGCAGTACTTC

v_call: TRBV9
cdr3_length: 16
clone_size: NA
d_call: NA
j_call: TRBJ2-3
cdr3_aa: CASSVGNRRSTDTQYF
cdr3_nt: TGTGCCAGCAGCGTAGGAAACAGACGTAGCACAGATACGCAGTATTTT

v_call: TRBV5-6
cdr3_length: 14
clone_size: once
d_call: NA
j_call: TRBJ1-5
cdr3_aa: CASSLVGFDQPQHF
cdr3_nt: TGTGCCAGCAGCTTGGTAGGGTTTGATCAGCCCCAGCATTTT

v_call: TRBV30
cdr3_length: 12
clone_size: NA
d_call: NA
j_call: TRBJ1-2
cdr3_aa: CAWNRYYDGYTF
cdr3_nt: TGTGCCTGGAATCGGTACTATGATGGCTACACCTTC

v_call: TRBV19
cdr3_length: 14
clone_size: NA
d_call: TRBD1
j_call: TRBJ1-5
cdr3_aa: CASRLQGSNQPQHF
cdr3_nt: TGTGCCAGTAGGCTACAGGGGAGCAATCAGCCCCAGCATTTT